The 14 T cell receptor beta chains below all came from one sample that was sequenced in a study of cytomegalovirus exposure and HLA in healthy donors. The PCR made use of 60 Vbeta and 13 Jbeta primers. TCRdb keeps only in-frame clones here, not all; method: immunoSEQ multiplex PCR. The sample has around 150,000 clones; approximately 60% are singletons. The sample taken for sequencing was PBMCs. All receptors derive from a human donor in good health.

The V call is TRBV27, the J call TRBJ2-1; D perhaps matches TRBD2 (7 bases). Trimming stripped 2 bases from V and 5 bases from J, with 10 bases between. The CDR3 has 14 amino acids. From germline, CDR1 is MNHEY and CDR2 SMNVEV (reference sequence). The CDR3 region has the DNA TGTGCCAGCAGTTTAGGAGGGGGGGACAATGAGCAGTTCTTC. It specifies CASSLGGGDNEQFF.

The chain employs TRBV19 and TRBJ1-5; 8 positions agree with TRBD1. CDR1 is LNHDA, CDR2 SQIVND, per germline (reference sequence). V trimming: 7 bases; J trimming: 5 bases; junction bases outside the gene matches: 7. CDR3 size: 14 residues. CDR3 sequence reads: CASTSQGEDQPQHF. In DNA form, the CDR3 reads TGTGCCAGTACCTCACAGGGGGAAGATCAGCCCCAGCATTTT. The variable domain in full, with the rest retrieved from reference TRBV19 and TRBJ1-5, is DGGITQSPKYLFRKEGQNVTLSCEQNLNHDAMYWYRQDPGQGLRLIYYSQIVNDFQKGDIAEGYSVSREKKESFPLTVTSAQKNPTAFYLCASTSQGEDQPQHFGDGTRLSIL.

In this sample, this clone turned up once. This sequence joins TRBV10-3 and TRBJ1-5; D unresolved. Germline loops: CDR1 ENHRY, CDR2 SYGVKD. V was clipped by 0 bases and J by 6 bases, with 12 bases between them. This CDR3 is built from 15 residues. The CDR3 spells CAISESSGGVQPQHF. The CDR3 coding sequence is TGTGCCATCAGTGAGTCGTCTGGAGGAGTTCAGCCCCAGCATTTT.

V gene TRBV5-1 combines with J gene TRBJ2-1; 7 nucleotides line up with TRBD1. This CDR3 contains 15 residues. Germline-derived CDR1 and CDR2 are SGHRS and YFSETQ. With 2 bases clipped from V and 5 bases from J, the junction kept 7 bases outside the gene matches. For the CDR3, the DNA is TGCGCCAGCAGCTTCCTTTTACAGGGGAACAATGAGCAGTTCTTC. Translation gives CASSFLLQGNNEQFF.

The chain uses TRBV2 and TRBJ2-5; 8 positions match TRBD2. The CDR3 runs 15 residues. Germline V gene lookup returns CDR1 SNHLY and CDR2 FYNNEI. Losses at the gene ends were 7 bases for V and 5 bases for J; bases not matched to a gene: 12. CDR3 sequence: CASTREGTNRETQYF. The CDR3 coding sequence is TGTGCCAGCACCCGGGAGGGCACCAACCGGGAGACCCAGTACTTC.

This clone is a singleton in its sample. The J gene is TRBJ2-3, the V gene TRBV4-1, with 7 bases that match TRBD2. The J segment lost 3 bases and the V segment lost 0 bases, leaving 9 bases of the junction unmatched. The CDR3 totals 17 residues. CDR1 and CDR2 (germline): MGHRA, YSYEKL. The CDR3 DNA reads as TGCGCCAGCAGCCAAGATCTAGGCGGGAGAGGAACAGATACGCAGTATTTT. Translation: CASSQDLGGRGTDTQYF.

This chain links TRBV4-1 with TRBJ2-1, with TRBD1 matching over 7 bases. The CDR3 loop spans 15 amino acids. Germline lookup yields CDR1 MGHRA and CDR2 YSYEKL. V shed 4 bases, J shed 4 bases, and the junction held 7 bases outside the gene matches. The CDR3 DNA is TGCGCCAGCAGCCCGTTACAGGGGACATACAATGAGCAGTTCTTC. This codes for CASSPLQGTYNEQFF.

The gene calls are TRBV19 and TRBJ2-5; the match to TRBD1 covers 7 bases. CDR3 length equals 14 residues. Germline-derived CDR1 and CDR2 are LNHDA and SQIVND (reference sequence). J was trimmed by 1 base and V by 4 bases; bases with no gene match: 3. Here the CDR3 reads CASSRDRAQETQYF. For the CDR3, the DNA is TGTGCCAGTAGTAGAGACAGGGCCCAAGAGACCCAGTACTTC.

This clone appeared once. The chain carries TRBV29-1 and TRBJ2-2; 8 nucleotides agree with TRBD2. The CDR3 covers 16 residues. CDR1 is SQVTM and CDR2 is ANQGSEA in the germline V gene. Trimming took 4 bases from V and 6 from J; bases not matched to a gene: 13. In nucleotides, the CDR3 is TGCAGCGTTGGGGGCGGGGTAGCGGGAATTCCCGGGGAGCTGTTTTTT. Its translation: CSVGGGVAGIPGELFF.

The chain has TRBV4-1 and TRBJ2-3; a possible D gene is TRBD2 (6 bases). CDR3 size: 16 residues. V was shortened by 5 bases and J by 0 bases, with 15 bases between the two germline ends. In germline, CDR1 is MGHRA, CDR2 YSYEKL. The CDR3 spells CASSKLPGTSTDTQYF. CDR3 nucleotides: TGCGCCAGCAGCAAACTGCCCGGGACTAGCACAGATACGCAGTATTTT.

The chain couples TRBV12-5 to TRBJ2-7, with 9 bases matching TRBD1. In germline, CDR1 is LGHNT, CDR2 FRNRAP. Trimming at V came to 5 bases and at J to 3 bases, leaving 5 bases not matched to a gene. The CDR3 is made up of 14 amino acids. The CDR3 DNA is TGTGCTAGTGGTCCCCGGGACAGGGTCTACGAGCAGTACTTC. Translation gives CASGPRDRVYEQYF.

A few counts support this clone. This chain links TRBV27 with TRBJ1-3; D might be TRBD1 (5 bases). The CDR3 runs to 12 residues. V was pared by 8 bases and J by 4 bases, with 9 bases between. The germline gives CDR1 MNHEY, CDR2 SMNVEV (reference sequence). The CDR3 DNA reads TGTGCCAGCCGGGACTACGGAAACACCATATATTTT. Its translation is CASRDYGNTIYF.

The V call is TRBV4-3, the J call TRBJ2-1, with D perhaps TRBD1 (5 bases). CDR1 is LGHNA and CDR2 is YSLEER in the germline V gene. The length of the CDR3 is 15 residues. Trimming took 0 bases from V and 6 from J, leaving 12 bases between them. As DNA, the CDR3 is TGCGCCAGCAGCCAAGATCGGTATCAGGGCAATGAGCAGTTCTTC. Protein product: CASSQDRYQGNEQFF.

The J gene is TRBJ2-5, the V gene TRBV18; 12 bases map to TRBD2. The CDR3 consists of 17 residues. Germline assignment: CDR1 KGHSH and CDR2 LQKENI. V lost 6 bases, J lost 2 bases, and 10 bases stayed unmatched. CDR3 sequence reads: CASSYAPTSGSQETQYF. CDR3 coding DNA: TGTGCCAGCTCTTACGCCCCGACTAGCGGGAGTCAAGAGACCCAGTACTTC.